Listed below are T cell receptor beta chains from one sample, sequenced in a study of T-cell memory formation after mild COVID-19. TCRdb re-analysed the 5' RACE reads in MiXCR, keeping a single row per CDR3 protein. The table includes around 140,000 distinct CDR3 sequences, about 6% detected once. The sequenced sample was PBMCs or a T cell subset sorted from them (not recorded which). These receptors all stem from an adult woman who had mild COVID-19 (a few samples of this study predate the infection). Cell type and time point are not known. Each CDR3 is given without its conserved first and last residue.

CDR3 protein	V gene
ASSYDRGNEQF	TRBV6-5
ASSQDYQGVYSNQPQH	TRBV4-2
ASSSDIPDTQY	TRBV18
ASRVTSYEQY	TRBV2
ASSIGLAGEADTQY	TRBV19
ASSLGGTLKGEAF	TRBV12-3/TRBV12-4
ASSPDQGGYGYT	TRBV5-1
ASRPQGWSYNEQF	TRBV3-1
ASSSFGLAKNIQY	TRBV12-3/TRBV12-4
ASSQEMGAQY	TRBV18
ASSIRASGATDTQY	TRBV19
ASSQGRGRRSPEAF	TRBV4-1
ASSYSSIYNEQF	TRBV6-2/TRBV6-3
ASRLAGGRAYEQY	TRBV12-3/TRBV12-4
ASSEGGASGSADTQY	TRBV2
ASSRDSPNSPLH	TRBV5-1
ASSSRGLVGYEQY	TRBV13
SAREGVVADKNIQY	TRBV20-1
ASSQDWGRDSNQPQH	TRBV4-3
ASSQGRSSGNTDTQY	TRBV7-9
ASSQGGRGEQF	TRBV12-3/TRBV12-4
ASSLDQNTEAF	TRBV7-8
ASTKDSSSTDTQY	TRBV5-1
ASSRVQGNTDTQY	TRBV4-1
ASSLTGTGADTQY	TRBV12-3/TRBV12-4
ASNLRGSSQY	TRBV12-3/TRBV12-4
ASSLGGLTPSLLAKNIQY	TRBV11-2
ASSSYTSTDTQY	TRBV7-3
ATSRDPQTGKVDGYT	TRBV15
ASSQLMGQPQH	TRBV3-1
ASSLELENTEAF	TRBV7-9
ASSFRQTPSTDTQY	TRBV7-2
ASSLPASDYEQY	TRBV5-1
ASSQDPGLRGTEAF	TRBV4-2
ASSYGTSGRRGEQF	TRBV6-2/TRBV6-3
ASRALWGGLDSPLH	TRBV27
ASSSTVTSGRLDTQY	TRBV5-1
ASSQAGTESYEQY	TRBV4-2
ASSLVLQGEAF	TRBV5-1
ASSQDERPHEGNQPQH	TRBV4-1
ASSYGGQGTYTGELF	TRBV6-5
ASSLAGANTQY	TRBV7-9
ASSQDLRGSQF	TRBV4-1
ASSFRGRNQPQH	TRBV18
SARSGGPPNEKLF	TRBV20-1
ASSSASGSFTQY	TRBV12-3/TRBV12-4
SGSGRGAYNEQF	TRBV29-1
ASSLNLGEEQY	TRBV18
ASSHPAKNTEAF	TRBV4-2
ASSLGGGRAMETQY	TRBV11-2
ASRPGQYTDTQY	TRBV7-8
ASSSPEGQGTHEQY	TRBV6-2/TRBV6-3
ASSSTGANYGYT	TRBV7-8